This T cell receptor beta chain stems from a study of cytomegalovirus exposure and HLA in healthy donors. Germline values: CDR1 LGHNA, CDR2 YNFKEQ. The CDR3 has 13 residues. V lost 2 bases, J lost 4 bases, and 9 bases lay in between. Vbeta (60) and Jbeta (13) primers were used in the PCR. The data were produced by immunoSEQ multiplex PCR, yet TCRdb's version contains in-frame clones alone and is incomplete. The sample has more than 85,000 clones, around 79% seen once; the top ten hold 1.3%. This clone was counted once. Sequenced sample: PBMCs. The clonotype originates from a woman in her twenties or thirties in good health and CMV-seronegative. The chain uses TRBV4-2 and TRBJ2-7, with D tentatively TRBD2 (6 bases). DNA for the CDR3: TGTGCCAGCAGCCAAAGGGAGGAATACGAGCAGTACTTC. Protein: CASSQREEYEQYF.